A selection of T cell receptor beta chains follows, all from one sample in a study of CD8+ T cells in alopecia areata. TCRdb's table, derived via immunoSEQ multiplex PCR, lists solely in-frame clones and lacks some. The sample holds about 150,000 clones; 40% to 65% are singletons and the top ten take 15% to 20%. The source was CD8+ T cells sorted from blood, collected at week 0. The source of these receptors is a human donor with alopecia areata. Both conserved end residues are part of each CDR3. The D gene is left open where the match is weak. Part of the rows lack a size; the others show once, few, many or a class for expanded clones.

d_gene: NA
abundance: NA
v_gene: TRBV4-3
len: 16
j_gene: TRBJ1-1
CDR3aa: CASSQVLGGQDTEAFF
CDR3nt: TGCGCCAGCAGCCAAGTCTTGGGGGGGCAGGACACTGAAGCTTTCTTT

d_gene: NA
abundance: few
v_gene: TRBV13
len: 12
j_gene: TRBJ2-4
CDR3aa: CASSLREDIQYF
CDR3nt: TGTGCCAGCAGCTTAAGGGAGGACATTCAGTACTTC

d_gene: NA
abundance: few
v_gene: TRBV5-1
len: 14
j_gene: TRBJ2-7
CDR3aa: CASRAQGNSYEQYF
CDR3nt: TGCGCCAGCAGGGCGCAGGGGAACTCCTACGAGCAGTACTTC

d_gene: NA
abundance: few
v_gene: TRBV29-1
len: 14
j_gene: TRBJ1-2
CDR3aa: CSVESAGQYGGYTF
CDR3nt: TGCAGCGTTGAATCCGCAGGGCAATACGGTGGCTACACCTTC

d_gene: NA
abundance: few
v_gene: TRBV30
len: 12
j_gene: TRBJ2-7
CDR3aa: CAWSPGAREQYF
CDR3nt: TGTGCCTGGAGTCCGGGGGCGAGGGAGCAGTACTTC

d_gene: NA
abundance: few
v_gene: TRBV14
len: 13
j_gene: TRBJ2-1
CDR3aa: CASSQGNWDEQFF
CDR3nt: TGTGCCAGCAGCCAAGGAAATTGGGATGAGCAGTTCTTC

d_gene: NA
abundance: NA
v_gene: TRBV7-2
len: 11
j_gene: TRBJ1-2
CDR3aa: CASSLGAGYTF
CDR3nt: TGTGCCAGCAGCTTAGGAGCTGGCTACACCTTC

d_gene: TRBD1
abundance: NA
v_gene: TRBV18
len: 15
j_gene: TRBJ1-2
CDR3aa: CASSPAGQGVYGYTF
CDR3nt: TGTGCCAGCTCACCAGCGGGACAGGGGGTCTATGGCTACACCTTC

d_gene: NA
abundance: NA
v_gene: TRBV13
len: 13
j_gene: TRBJ2-3
CDR3aa: CASSFRATDTQYF
CDR3nt: TGTGCCAGCAGCTTCCGGGCGACAGATACGCAGTATTTT

d_gene: TRBD2
abundance: NA
v_gene: TRBV10-3
len: 12
j_gene: TRBJ2-2
CDR3aa: CAIQRENGELFF
CDR3nt: TGTGCCATCCAGCGGGAGAACGGGGAGCTGTTTTTT

d_gene: NA
abundance: few
v_gene: TRBV19
len: 12
j_gene: TRBJ2-6
CDR3aa: CASGSGANVLTF
CDR3nt: TGTGCCAGTGGATCTGGGGCCAACGTCCTGACTTTC

d_gene: NA
abundance: NA
v_gene: TRBV9
len: 15
j_gene: TRBJ2-6
CDR3aa: CASSVQEAGANVLTF
CDR3nt: TGTGCCAGCAGCGTACAGGAGGCTGGGGCCAACGTCCTGACTTTC

d_gene: NA
abundance: NA
v_gene: TRBV30
len: 12
j_gene: TRBJ1-2
CDR3aa: CAWSDGTYGYTF
CDR3nt: TGTGCCTGGAGCGACGGTACCTATGGCTACACCTTC

d_gene: TRBD1
abundance: NA
v_gene: TRBV27
len: 15
j_gene: TRBJ2-2
CDR3aa: CASSRTGGNTGELFF
CDR3nt: TGTGCCAGCAGCCGGACAGGGGGCAACACCGGGGAGCTGTTTTTT

d_gene: NA
abundance: NA
v_gene: TRBV9
len: 13
j_gene: TRBJ1-5
CDR3aa: CASSVGMDQPQHF
CDR3nt: TGTGCCAGCAGCGTGGGAATGGATCAGCCCCAGCATTTT

d_gene: NA
abundance: NA
v_gene: TRBV30
len: 15
j_gene: TRBJ1-5
CDR3aa: CAWSNGPYSNQPQHF
CDR3nt: TGTGCCTGGAGTAACGGTCCGTATAGCAATCAGCCCCAGCATTTT

d_gene: NA
abundance: many
v_gene: TRBV20-1
len: 10
j_gene: TRBJ1-2
CDR3aa: CSASFGGYTF
CDR3nt: TGCAGTGCTAGCTTTGGGGGCTACACCTTC

d_gene: TRBD1
abundance: NA
v_gene: TRBV13
len: 16
j_gene: TRBJ1-2
CDR3aa: CASSPTDRGGNYGYTF
CDR3nt: TGTGCCAGCAGCCCTACCGACAGGGGGGGAAACTATGGCTACACCTTC

d_gene: NA
abundance: NA
v_gene: TRBV12-5
len: 15
j_gene: TRBJ2-1
CDR3aa: CASGLVGATYNEQFF
CDR3nt: TGTGCTAGTGGTTTGGTGGGGGCTACCTACAATGAGCAGTTCTTC

d_gene: NA
abundance: NA
v_gene: TRBV9
len: 14
j_gene: TRBJ1-2
CDR3aa: CASSVADTDYGYTF
CDR3nt: TGTGCCAGCAGCGTAGCTGACACGGACTATGGCTACACCTTC

d_gene: NA
abundance: NA
v_gene: TRBV13
len: 13
j_gene: TRBJ2-7
CDR3aa: CASSQGTGYEQYF
CDR3nt: TGTGCCAGCAGCCAAGGTACAGGGTACGAGCAGTACTTC

d_gene: TRBD1
abundance: NA
v_gene: TRBV9
len: 18
j_gene: TRBJ1-6
CDR3aa: CASSAKPMGQGVRSPLHF
CDR3nt: TGTGCCAGCAGCGCTAAACCGATGGGACAGGGGGTTCGGTCACCCCTCCACTTT

d_gene: TRBD1
abundance: NA
v_gene: TRBV7-3
len: 15
j_gene: TRBJ2-7
CDR3aa: CASSPGTGGVYEQYF
CDR3nt: TGTGCCAGCAGCCCTGGGACAGGGGGCGTCTACGAGCAGTACTTC

d_gene: NA
abundance: NA
v_gene: TRBV23-1
len: 19
j_gene: TRBJ1-1
CDR3aa: CASSHGGSQWDEMNTEAFF
CDR3nt: TGCGCCAGCAGTCATGGAGGGAGCCAATGGGACGAAATGAACACTGAAGCTTTCTTT

d_gene: NA
abundance: few
v_gene: TRBV9
len: 14
j_gene: TRBJ1-2
CDR3aa: CASSVALTGQGYTF
CDR3nt: TGTGCCAGCAGCGTAGCCCTAACAGGGCAAGGCTACACCTTC

d_gene: NA
abundance: NA
v_gene: TRBV29-1
len: 12
j_gene: TRBJ1-2
CDR3aa: CSGLDRQYGYTF
CDR3nt: TGCAGCGGGCTGGACAGACAGTATGGCTACACCTTC

d_gene: NA
abundance: NA
v_gene: TRBV10-1
len: 13
j_gene: TRBJ1-1
CDR3aa: CASREQGNTEAFF
CDR3nt: TGCGCCAGCAGAGAACAGGGGAACACTGAAGCTTTCTTT

d_gene: NA
abundance: NA
v_gene: TRBV15
len: 15
j_gene: TRBJ1-1
CDR3aa: CATSSDRRVNTEAFF
CDR3nt: TGTGCCACCAGCTCGGATCGCAGGGTGAACACTGAAGCTTTCTTT